This T cell receptor (beta chain) is from a study of neurological immune-mediated disorders. Study-level findings and limits: Among expanded clones, no CDR3 amino acid sequences were shared across subjects, a pattern suggesting private repertoires in all groups. The repertoires of 18 of 34 multiple sclerosis patients were placed by phylogenetic grouping in a single related-CDR3 cluster, which may be a signature. The multiple sclerosis repertoire cluster showed no association with any clinical or MRI feature. The authors stated that larger cohorts are needed.

The cDNA was produced through 5'RACE with 10-nucleotide random UMIs. A single record per CDR3 protein comes from TCRdb applying MiXCR to the 5' RACE reads. Among 49,000 or so distinct CDR3 sequences, roughly 4.4% were seen once, and the ten largest hold 5.7%. The CDR3 is 14 residues long. Germline loops: CDR1 SGHTA, CDR2 FQGNSA. The V and J ends lost 1 base and 6 bases respectively, with 13 bases between them. This clonotype came up many times. Its antigen is not known. The TCR comes from a woman aged 55-70 years with multiple sclerosis. The gene calls are TRBV7-2 and TRBJ2-7; D may be TRBD2 (5 bases). Material: PBMCs. The CDR3 protein is CASSLGEGMGEQYF. Here the CDR3 DNA reads TGTGCCAGCAGCTTAGGAGAGGGAATGGGCGAGCAGTACTTC. Using reference TRBV7-2 and TRBJ2-7 for the parts outside the CDR3, the full variable domain is GAGVSQSPSNKVTEKGKDVELRCDPISGHTALYWYRQSLGQGLEFLIYFQGNSAPDKSGLPSDRFSAERTGGSVSTLTIQRTQQEDSAVYLCASSLGEGMGEQYFGPGTRLTVT.